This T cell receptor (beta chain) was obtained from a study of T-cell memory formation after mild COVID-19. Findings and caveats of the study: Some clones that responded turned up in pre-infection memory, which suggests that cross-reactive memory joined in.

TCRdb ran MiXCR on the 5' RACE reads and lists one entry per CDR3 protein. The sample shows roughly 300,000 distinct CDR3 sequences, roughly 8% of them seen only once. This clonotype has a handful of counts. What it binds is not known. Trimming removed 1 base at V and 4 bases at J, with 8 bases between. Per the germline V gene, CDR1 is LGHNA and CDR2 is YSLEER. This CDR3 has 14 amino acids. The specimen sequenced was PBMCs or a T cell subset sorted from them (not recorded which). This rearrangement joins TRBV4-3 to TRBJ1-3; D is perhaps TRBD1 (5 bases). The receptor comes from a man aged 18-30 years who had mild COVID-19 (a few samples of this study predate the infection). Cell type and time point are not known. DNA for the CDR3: TGCGCCAGCAGCCAAGGAGGGGACGGAAACACCATATATTTT. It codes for CASSQGGDGNTIYF.